The source of this T cell receptor beta chain is a study of blood T cell repertoires in COVID-19. Study-level background: Spain, Italy and the United States supplied samples that represented acute and convalescent COVID-19. Sources were T cells, B-cell-depleted T cells, or PBMCs; the material itself was cDNA or gDNA.

Per the study methods: From reference gene primer amplification, estimates of nucleated cell counts were derived. The data were produced by immunoSEQ multiplex PCR, yet TCRdb's version contains in-frame clones alone and is incomplete. The DNA gave D and trimming, while V, J and clone size come from that table. Counted here are around 77,000 clones, over 60% occurring once; the ten biggest clones make up 28%. This clone was seen a handful of times. The CDR3 length is 15 residues. With V trimmed by 7 bases and J by 3 bases, 8 bases remained unmatched. CDR1 and CDR2 from the germline V gene are LNHDA and SQIVND (reference sequence).

This chain connects TRBV19 to TRBJ2-1, with 8 bases lining up with TRBD2. This TCR was recovered from an elderly woman with active or convalescent COVID-19. Source material: peripheral blood. The CDR3 region is CASTSGSGIYNEQFF. The CDR3 DNA sequence: TGTGCCAGTACCAGTGGTAGCGGGATCTACAATGAGCAGTTCTTC.